This TCR beta chain was retrieved from a study of T cell repertoires in cytomegalovirus infection. Study overall: Selection of CMV epitopes for the study included recently identified HLA-C-restricted and well-studied HLA-B-restricted ones. Findings of the study overall: CMV carriers having the relevant HLA were flagged by cumulative public TCR beta family frequency. It was HLA-C-restricted CMV-specific TCR beta clonotypes that dominated the response ex vivo.

In the case of this clonotype: Its antigen is not identified.

The CDR3 is 15 amino acids. Trimming took off 6 bases at V and 5 bases at J, with 17 bases between the two ends. The germline gives CDR1 MNHEY, CDR2 SVGAGI. TCRdb independently ran MiXCR on the reads; one entry per CDR3 protein. The repertoire holds about 180,000 distinct CDR3 sequences, with 20% to 25% as singletons. The sequenced sample was CD8+ T cells from cultured PBMCs, obtained from culture after CMV antigen stimulation. V and J are TRBV6-5 and TRBJ1-5; D call uncertain. The receptor was isolated from a human donor in good health (CMV status not recorded). Some clones in this sample may be carry-over from other donors' samples. The chain's CDR3 is CASRPTRYGDQPQHF. The CDR3 DNA is TGTGCCAGCAGACCAACGAGATACGGGGATCAGCCCCAGCATTTT.